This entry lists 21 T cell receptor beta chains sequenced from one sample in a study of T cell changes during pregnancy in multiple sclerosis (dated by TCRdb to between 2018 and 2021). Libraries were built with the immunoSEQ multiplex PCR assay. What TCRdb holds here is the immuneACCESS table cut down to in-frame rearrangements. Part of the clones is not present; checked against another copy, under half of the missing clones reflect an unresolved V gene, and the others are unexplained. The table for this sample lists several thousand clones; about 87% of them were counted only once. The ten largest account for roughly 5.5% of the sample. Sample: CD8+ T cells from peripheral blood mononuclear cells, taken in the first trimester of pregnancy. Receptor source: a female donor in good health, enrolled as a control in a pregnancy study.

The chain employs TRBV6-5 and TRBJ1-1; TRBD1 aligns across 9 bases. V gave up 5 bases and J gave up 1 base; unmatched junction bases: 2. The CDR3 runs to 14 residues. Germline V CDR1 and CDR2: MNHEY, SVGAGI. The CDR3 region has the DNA TGTGCCAGCAGTCCGGGACAGGGGAACACTGAAGCTTTCTTT. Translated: CASSPGQGNTEAFF.

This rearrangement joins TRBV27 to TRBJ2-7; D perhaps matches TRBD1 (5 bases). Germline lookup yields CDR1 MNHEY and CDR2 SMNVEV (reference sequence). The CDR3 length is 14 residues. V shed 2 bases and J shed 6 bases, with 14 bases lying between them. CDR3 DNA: TGTGCCAGCAGTTTAGGGGCAGGGCTCTCCGAGCAGTACTTC. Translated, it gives CASSLGAGLSEQYF.

Written as DNA, the CDR3 is TGTGCCTGGGCTACAGGGGGCGGACGAGAGACCCAGTACTTC. Translating it yields CAWATGGGRETQYF. The rearrangement joins TRBV30 to TRBJ2-5; 9 bases agree with TRBD1. In germline, CDR1 is GTSNPN, CDR2 SVGIG (reference sequence). V was pared by 5 bases and J by 4 bases, with 8 bases of the junction left unmatched. The CDR3 consists of 14 residues.

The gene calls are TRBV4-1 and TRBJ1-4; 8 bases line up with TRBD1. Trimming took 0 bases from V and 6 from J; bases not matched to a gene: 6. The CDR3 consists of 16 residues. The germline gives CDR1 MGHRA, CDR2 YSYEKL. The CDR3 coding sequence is TGCGCCAGCAGCCAAGATCCCGGGACAGGCTATGAAAAACTGTTTTTT. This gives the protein CASSQDPGTGYEKLFF.

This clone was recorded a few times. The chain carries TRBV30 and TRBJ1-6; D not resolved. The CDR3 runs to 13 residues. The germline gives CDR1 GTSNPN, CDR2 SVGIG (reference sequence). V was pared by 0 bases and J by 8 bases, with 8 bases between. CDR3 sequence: CAWSVAGYSPLHF. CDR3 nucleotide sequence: TGTGCCTGGAGTGTCGCGGGATATTCACCCCTCCACTTT.

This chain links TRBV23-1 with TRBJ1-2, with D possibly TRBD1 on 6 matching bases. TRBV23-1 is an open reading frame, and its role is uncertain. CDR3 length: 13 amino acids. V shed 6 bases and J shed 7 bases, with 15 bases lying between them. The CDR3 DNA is TGCGCCAGCAGCCTCAGGGGACGCCTTGGCTACACCTTC. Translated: CASSLRGRLGYTF.

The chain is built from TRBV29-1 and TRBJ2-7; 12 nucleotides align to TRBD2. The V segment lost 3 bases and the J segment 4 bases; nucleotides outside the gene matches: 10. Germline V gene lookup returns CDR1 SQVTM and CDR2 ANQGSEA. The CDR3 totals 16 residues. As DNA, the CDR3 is TGCAGCGTTGAGGGGGGACTAGCGGGCAGAGTGTACGAGCAGTACTTC. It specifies CSVEGGLAGRVYEQYF.

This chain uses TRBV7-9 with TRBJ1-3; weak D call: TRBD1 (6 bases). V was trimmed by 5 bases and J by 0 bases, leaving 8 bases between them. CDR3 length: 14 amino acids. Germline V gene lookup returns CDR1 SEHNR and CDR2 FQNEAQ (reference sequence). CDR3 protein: CASSEQGSGNTIYF. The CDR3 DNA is TGTGCCAGCAGCGAACAGGGCTCTGGAAACACCATATATTTT.

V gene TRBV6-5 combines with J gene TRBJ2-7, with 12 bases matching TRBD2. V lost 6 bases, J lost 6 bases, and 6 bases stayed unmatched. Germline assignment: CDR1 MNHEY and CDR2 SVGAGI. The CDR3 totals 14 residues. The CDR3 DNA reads TGTGCCAGCAGCGACCCGGGACTAGCGGGCGAGCAGTACTTC. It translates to CASSDPGLAGEQYF.

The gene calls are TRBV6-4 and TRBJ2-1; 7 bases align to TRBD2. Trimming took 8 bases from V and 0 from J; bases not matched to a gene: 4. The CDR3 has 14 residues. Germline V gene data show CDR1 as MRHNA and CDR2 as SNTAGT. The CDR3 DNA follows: TGTGCCAGCGGGGGAGGGAGCTCCTACAATGAGCAGTTCTTC. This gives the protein CASGGGSSYNEQFF.

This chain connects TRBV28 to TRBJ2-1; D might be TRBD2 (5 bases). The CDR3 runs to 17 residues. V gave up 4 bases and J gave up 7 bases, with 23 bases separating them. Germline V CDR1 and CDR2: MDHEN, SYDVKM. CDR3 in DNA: TGTGCCAGCAGTTGCCCCACGGGAAGGCCAACTTTGAATGAGCAGTTCTTC. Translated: CASSCPTGRPTLNEQFF.

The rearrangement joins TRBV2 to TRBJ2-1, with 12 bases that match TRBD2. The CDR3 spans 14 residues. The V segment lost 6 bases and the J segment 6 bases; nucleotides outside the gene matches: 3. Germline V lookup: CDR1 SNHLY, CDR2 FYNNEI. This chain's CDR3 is CASRKGLAGNEQFF. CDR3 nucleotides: TGTGCCAGCAGGAAGGGACTAGCGGGCAATGAGCAGTTCTTC.

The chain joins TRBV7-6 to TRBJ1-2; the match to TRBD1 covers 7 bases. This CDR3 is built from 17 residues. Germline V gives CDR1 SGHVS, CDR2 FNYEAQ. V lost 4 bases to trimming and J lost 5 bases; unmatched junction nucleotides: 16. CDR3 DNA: TGTGCCAGCAGCTCTGACAGGGTCCCTCTGGATTTGTATGGCTACACCTTC. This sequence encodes CASSSDRVPLDLYGYTF.

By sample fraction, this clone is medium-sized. The CDR3, as DNA: TGTGCCAGCAGTTTACCCGCCCGGACTAGCCGATTCTCCTACGAGCAGTACTTC. This gives the protein CASSLPARTSRFSYEQYF. V is TRBV27 and J is TRBJ2-7; 8 nucleotides line up with TRBD2. In germline, CDR1 is MNHEY, CDR2 SMNVEV (reference sequence). V was clipped by 2 bases and J by 0 bases; unmatched bases: 12. There are 18 residues in the CDR3.

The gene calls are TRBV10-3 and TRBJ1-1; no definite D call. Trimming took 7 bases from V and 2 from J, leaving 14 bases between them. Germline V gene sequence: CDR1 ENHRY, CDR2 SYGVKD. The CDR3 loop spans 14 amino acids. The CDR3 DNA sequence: TGTGCCATCACTCCGGGTTTGTTAAACACTGAAGCTTTCTTT. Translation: CAITPGLLNTEAFF.

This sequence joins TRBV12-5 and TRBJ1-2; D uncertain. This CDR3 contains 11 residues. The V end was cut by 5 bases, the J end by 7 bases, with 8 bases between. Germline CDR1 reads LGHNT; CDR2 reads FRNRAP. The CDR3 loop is CASGSVRGYTF. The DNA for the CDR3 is TGTGCTAGTGGTAGCGTGCGTGGCTACACCTTC.

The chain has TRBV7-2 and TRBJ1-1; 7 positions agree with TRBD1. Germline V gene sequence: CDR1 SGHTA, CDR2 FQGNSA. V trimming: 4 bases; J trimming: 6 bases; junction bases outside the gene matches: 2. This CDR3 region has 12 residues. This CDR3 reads CASSSQGAEAFF. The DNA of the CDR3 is TGTGCCAGCAGCTCTCAGGGGGCTGAAGCTTTCTTT. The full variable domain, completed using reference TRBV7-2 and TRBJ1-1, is GAGVSQSPSNKVTEKGKDVELRCDPISGHTALYWYRQSLGQGLEFLIYFQGNSAPDKSGLPSDRFSAERTGGSVSTLTIQRTQQEDSAVYLCASSSQGAEAFFGQGTRLTVV.

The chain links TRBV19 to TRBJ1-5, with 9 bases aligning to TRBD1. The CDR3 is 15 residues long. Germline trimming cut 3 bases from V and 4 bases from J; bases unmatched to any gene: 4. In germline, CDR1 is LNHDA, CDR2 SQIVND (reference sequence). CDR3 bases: TGTGCCAGTAGTATGGGGACAGGGTGGAATCAGCCCCAGCATTTT. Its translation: CASSMGTGWNQPQHF.

The CDR3 DNA reads as TGTGCCAGCAGTTTATCGAGTTCCTTCGGGAGTAGCCAAGAGACCCAGTACTTC. The encoded protein is CASSLSSSFGSSQETQYF. V and J are TRBV27 and TRBJ2-5, with a tentative D call TRBD2 (6 bases). This CDR3 is built from 18 residues. From germline, CDR1 is MNHEY and CDR2 SMNVEV (reference sequence). V lost 0 bases and J 1 base, leaving 18 bases between the germline ends.

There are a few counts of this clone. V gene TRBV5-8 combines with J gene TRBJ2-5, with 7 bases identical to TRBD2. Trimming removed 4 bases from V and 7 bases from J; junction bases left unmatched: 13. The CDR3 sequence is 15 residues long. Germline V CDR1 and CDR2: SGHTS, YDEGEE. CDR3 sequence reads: CASSAPGLHTATQYF. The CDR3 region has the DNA TGTGCCAGCAGCGCTCCGGGACTACATACGGCGACCCAGTACTTC. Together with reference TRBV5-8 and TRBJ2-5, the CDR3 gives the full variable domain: EAGVTQSPTHLIKTRGQQATLRCSPISGHTSVYWYQQALGLGLQFLLWYDEGEERNRGNFPPRFSGRQFPNYSSELNVNALELEDSALYLCASSAPGLHTATQYFGPGTRLLVL.

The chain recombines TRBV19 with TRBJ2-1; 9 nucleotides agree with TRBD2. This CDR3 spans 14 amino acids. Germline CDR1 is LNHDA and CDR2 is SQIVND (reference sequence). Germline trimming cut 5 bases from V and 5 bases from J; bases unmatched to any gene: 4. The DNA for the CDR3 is TGTGCCAGTAGTTCAGGACTAGCGAACAATGAGCAGTTCTTC. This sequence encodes CASSSGLANNEQFF.